The subject of this entry is one T cell receptor beta chain. Its recognized antigen is unknown. The source of the sample is a study of monozygotic twins with inflammatory bowel disease (dated by TCRdb to about 2019). As for the study more broadly: A total of about 28 monozygotic twin pairs were included in the full study, comprising nine German pairs (four IBD-concordant, five IBD-discordant) and 19 IBD-discordant Danish pairs. Within discordant pairs, disease-associated traits were sought mainly by comparing IBD patients with their genetically identical healthy co-twins. Each individual had, on average, about 151 000 unique TCRalpha sequences and 181 000 unique TCRbeta sequences available for analysis. On the study overall, not on this receptor specifically: Differing immunosuppressive treatments among patients may have added background noise and inter-individual variability to the repertoires. Concordant and discordant twins showed no difference in repertoire similarity, possibly because of limited statistical power. A decrease in TCRbeta repertoire diversity, as measured by inverse Simpson index, was observed in IBD patients compared with their healthy co-twins. The results gave no support for a single strong signal or clonotype linked to IBD. Different T cell subtypes could not be distinguished in the analysis. Fewer clonotypes were shared with other individuals by IBD patients than by healthy twins, most markedly in patients showing signs of disease activity.

The CDR3 sequence holds 17 residues, the cysteine and phenylalanine included. Only the protein sequence is given. CDR1 LGHDT and CDR2 YNNKEL were looked up in the germline V gene (reference sequence). The library was produced with 5' RACE. Each TCR library was prepared from about 3,300 ng of total RNA. For each sample, cDNA synthesis was carried out in eight separate reactions using SMARTScribe reverse transcriptase. Unique molecular identifiers containing a 6-nucleotide sample barcode were introduced through template switching during cDNA synthesis. TCRalpha and TCRbeta cDNA was amplified in two nested PCRs of 16 and 9 cycles, and bead purification was carried out after each PCR. Before amplification, the cDNA was treated with uracil DNA-glycosylase and purified using the QIAquick PCR purification kit. The second PCR added Illumina TruSeq-compatible adapters along with sample-specific barcodes. TapeStation and Qubit were used to check library quality and concentration, and about 5 ng of each library was pooled. Pooled libraries were sequenced on an Illumina HiSeq2500 single-index Rapid Run with 2 x 100 bp reads and custom sequencing primers. The original pipeline was this. UMI-based consensus assembly with MiGEC version 1.2.6 was used to correct PCR and sequencing errors. MiXCR version 2.1.1 was used to carry out V(D)J alignment, clonotype assembly and CDR3 extraction. To normalise gene usage, clonotype sharing and MAIT/NKT TCR abundance, the analysis used the top 1000, 10 000 and 20 000 clonotypes per sample. Diversity was computed as the inverse Simpson index with the vegan R package after downsampling to 27 000 UMIs. Paired Mann-Whitney U tests were applied to discordant twin pairs, and Benjamini-Hochberg correction was used for multiple testing. The reads, reprocessed by TCRdb, yield one row per CDR3 protein sequence and no DNA. TCRdb's processing, not the authors' own work, is the source of the V and J calls. The table for this sample shows 40,000 to 45,000 distinct CDR3 sequences. Together, the top ten hold 5.3% of the sample.

From each donor, an approximately 2.4 ml peripheral blood sample was collected into PAXgene tubes and kept at -80 degrees C. Without T cell sorting, total RNA was isolated from whole blood using the PAXgene blood miRNA kit on an automated QIAcube. Deep TCRalpha and TCRbeta repertoire profiling with unique molecular barcoding was performed on peripheral blood of monozygotic twin pairs concordant or discordant for inflammatory bowel disease. Smoking habits were recorded for all twin pairs, and each individual was classified as a current, former or never smoker. The sequencing input was blood. In this chain, TRBV3-1 is recombined with TRBJ2-5; TCRdb picks TRBD1, but there is no DNA to check that call. This receptor was obtained from a human donor with ulcerative colitis or Crohn's disease, or a healthy co-twin of an affected twin (not recorded which). The CDR3 has the sequence CASSRLSGTLGQETQYF.